A single sample is the source of the 20 T cell receptor beta chains below, sequenced in a study of T-cell reconstitution after alpha-beta-depleted transplantation in children. Molecular barcoding with unique molecular identifiers was used for the TCRbeta library. Via MiXCR, TCRdb re-called the PCR reads, giving one row per CDR3 protein. This table has fewer than 550,000 distinct CDR3 sequences, around 15% appearing once. The starting material was PBMCs, mostly from graft donor cells, obtained 360 days after TCRalphabeta/CD19-depleted stem cell transplant. These receptors all stem from a boy in the first two years of life who had a stem cell transplant for Wiskott-Aldrich syndrome, so the T cells may come from the graft donor.

The rearrangement uses TRBV6-1 and TRBJ2-7; possibly TRBD2 for D (6 bases). The CDR3 is 14 amino acids. The V end was cut by 11 bases, the J end by 5 bases, with 22 bases between. Germline CDR1 reads MNHNS; CDR2 reads SASEGT. CDR3 in amino acids: CARQAGTSSDEQYF. The CDR3 DNA reads TGTGCCCGACAAGCAGGGACTTCTTCCGACGAGCAGTACTTC.

The chain recombines TRBV6-2 or TRBV6-3 with TRBJ2-1; D call uncertain. Per the germline V gene, CDR1 is MNHEY and CDR2 is SVGEGT. The CDR3 loop spans 13 amino acids. Deletions cut 2 bases from V and 3 bases from J, with 5 bases between. The CDR3 spells CASSYDFYNEQFF. The DNA of the CDR3 is TGTGCCAGCAGTTACGACTTCTACAATGAGCAGTTCTTC.

This clonotype appeared many times. The gene calls are TRBV12-3 or TRBV12-4 and TRBJ1-5; D remains unclear. The CDR3 loop spans 12 amino acids. Trimming removed 7 bases at V and 0 bases at J, with 4 bases between. CDR3 sequence (DNA): TGTGCCAGCACTAATAGCAATCAGCCCCAGCATTTT. Encoded protein: CASTNSNQPQHF.

This clonotype was seen only a few times. The J gene is TRBJ1-1, the V gene TRBV5-6; tentative D call: TRBD1 (5 bases). This CDR3 is built from 15 residues. Deletions cut 2 bases from V and 3 bases from J, with 14 bases between. Germline-derived CDR1 and CDR2 are SGHDT and YYEEEE. CDR3 in DNA: TGTGCCAGCAGCTTACCAGGGAAGGGACACACTGAAGCTTTCTTT. Its translation: CASSLPGKGHTEAFF. The full variable domain, completed using reference TRBV5-6 and TRBJ1-1, is DAGVTQSPTHLIKTRGQQVTLRCSPKSGHDTVSWYQQALGQGPQFIFQYYEEEERQRGNFPDRFSGHQFPNYSSELNVNALLLGDSALYLCASSLPGKGHTEAFFGQGTRLTVV.

The gene calls are TRBV6-5 and TRBJ1-1, with D hard to call. With 7 bases removed from V and 1 base from J, the gap between germline ends came to 4 bases. This CDR3 spans 11 amino acids. Germline V lookup: CDR1 MNHEY, CDR2 SVGAGI. The CDR3, as DNA: TGTGCCAGCACCTCGAACACTGAAGCTTTCTTT. Its protein is CASTSNTEAFF.

The chain employs TRBV2 and TRBJ2-6; 9 bases agree with TRBD1. The trim removed 2 bases at V and 4 bases at J, leaving 9 bases unmatched. The CDR3 sequence is 18 residues long. Germline V gives CDR1 SNHLY, CDR2 FYNNEI. The CDR3 is CASSESVQGARGANVLTF. The CDR3, as DNA: TGTGCCAGCAGTGAATCTGTACAGGGGGCCAGAGGGGCCAACGTCCTGACTTTC.

With regard to this clonotype: The junction and the germline gene differ at one end; a read error may be behind it. The V call is TRBV2, the J call TRBJ1-1, with no clear D. CDR1 and CDR2 (germline): SNHLY, FYNNEI. This CDR3 comprises 15 residues. CDR3 bases: TGTGCCAGCAGTGGTGATTCGATCATGAACACTGAAGTTTTCTTT. It translates to CASSGDSIMNTEVFF.

This clonotype has more than one count but fewer than ten. J is TRBJ2-4 and V is TRBV28; D ambiguous. This CDR3 has 16 amino acids. V lost 2 bases and J lost 1, with 12 bases in between. Germline assignment: CDR1 MDHEN and CDR2 SYDVKM. As DNA, the CDR3 is TGTGCCAGCAGTTTAACCCCCACGGAGGCCAAAAACATTCAGTACTTC. Residues: CASSLTPTEAKNIQYF.

The chain uses TRBV28 and TRBJ2-1; the match to TRBD1 covers 11 bases. The germline CDR1 and CDR2 sequences are MDHEN and SYDVKM. The CDR3 is 13 residues long. V lost 8 bases, J lost 3 bases, and 0 bases stayed unmatched. CDR3 sequence reads: CASGTGGYNEQFF. The CDR3 DNA follows: TGTGCCAGCGGGACAGGGGGCTACAATGAGCAGTTCTTC.

The chain is built from TRBV2 and TRBJ2-3; D is possibly TRBD2 (6 bases). The CDR3 length is 14 residues. CDR1 SNHLY and CDR2 FYNNEI come from the germline V gene. Trimming pared 5 bases from V and 4 bases from J, leaving 13 bases between. DNA of the CDR3: TGTGCCAGCAGTACGGGAGAGGGACCAGATACGCAGTATTTT. This translates into CASSTGEGPDTQYF.

This clonotype was counted between two and nine times. The chain has TRBV9 and TRBJ2-3; D uncertain. CDR1 is SGDLS, CDR2 YYNGEE, per germline. The CDR3 covers 14 residues. Trimming pared 4 bases from V and 0 bases from J, leaving 9 bases between. This CDR3 is CASSLDTSTDTQYF. DNA for the CDR3: TGTGCCAGCAGCCTCGACACCAGCACAGATACGCAGTATTTT.

This clonotype was counted only a few times. The J gene is TRBJ1-2, the V gene TRBV24-1, with D uncertain. This CDR3 has 14 amino acids. V lost 4 bases and J 3 bases, leaving 11 bases between the germline ends. The germline gives CDR1 KGHDR, CDR2 SFDVKD. The CDR3 DNA reads TGTGCCACCAGTGACCGAACTGCCTACTATGGCTACACCTTC. It yields the protein CATSDRTAYYGYTF.

In this sample, this clonotype turned up a few times. The V gene is TRBV29-1, the J gene TRBJ2-1, with D tentatively TRBD1 (8 bases). Germline V gives CDR1 SQVTM, CDR2 ANQGSEA. V was trimmed by 7 bases and J by 4 bases, leaving 20 bases between them. There are 15 residues in the CDR3. In DNA form, the CDR3 reads TGCAGCGGGGAGGGGACAGGAGACTATTACAATGAGCAGTTCTTC. It is translated as CSGEGTGDYYNEQFF.

Only a few counts were recorded for this clonotype. The gene calls are TRBV20-1 and TRBJ2-7; 10 bases fit TRBD2. Germline lookup yields CDR1 DFQATT and CDR2 SNEGSKA (reference sequence). V lost 4 bases, J lost 4 bases, and 7 bases stayed unmatched. The CDR3 runs to 14 residues. As DNA, the CDR3 is TGCAGTGCTACCGCGGGTAGCGGGGGGTACGAGCAGTACTTC. Encoded protein: CSATAGSGGYEQYF.

This chain connects TRBV7-8 to TRBJ2-3; 8 bases fit TRBD2. Trimming at V came to 2 bases and at J to 13 bases, leaving 20 bases not matched to a gene. Per the germline V gene, CDR1 is SGHVS and CDR2 is FQNEAQ. The CDR3 covers 17 residues. The CDR3 loop is CASSLPFRAGEQGSKYF. CDR3 sequence (DNA): TGTGCCAGCAGCTTACCTTTTCGAGCGGGGGAGCAAGGGTCTAAGTATTTT.

Comments on this clonotype: This could be a read error, since a much larger clone is one nucleotide away. The V and J genes are TRBV12-3 or TRBV12-4 and TRBJ2-2, with D perhaps matching TRBD2 (7 bases). CDR3 length equals 15 residues. The CDR3 DNA reads TGTGCCGGCAGTTTACGTACAGGGAGGGCCGGGGAGCTGTTTTTT. It encodes CAGSLRTGRAGELFF.

This clonotype was detected only a few times. V and J are TRBV24-1 and TRBJ2-5, with TRBD2 identical over 12 bases. This CDR3 contains 16 residues. Per the germline V gene, CDR1 is KGHDR and CDR2 is SFDVKD. J lost 2 bases, V lost 3 bases, and 3 bases had no gene match. The CDR3 protein is CATSDGTSGPQETQYF. CDR3 DNA sequence: TGTGCCACCAGTGATGGGACTAGCGGGCCTCAAGAGACCCAGTACTTC.

This chain links TRBV5-1 with TRBJ2-7, with TRBD1 matching over 7 bases. The CDR3 runs to 14 residues. V dropped 1 base and J dropped 4; count of bases not matched to a gene: 5. The germline V gene encodes CDR1 SGHRS and CDR2 YFSETQ. The CDR3 sequence: CASSLRDSWYEQYF. The CDR3 nucleotides are TGCGCCAGCAGCTTGAGGGACAGTTGGTACGAGCAGTACTTC.

The genes are TRBV3-1 and TRBJ2-5; 7 bases are shared with TRBD1. The CDR3 is made up of 15 amino acids. V was pared by 2 bases and J by 4 bases, with 7 bases of the junction left unmatched. Germline V gene lookup returns CDR1 LGHDT and CDR2 YNNKEL (reference sequence). CDR3 amino acids: CASSQLPGQRETQYF. The CDR3 coding sequence is TGTGCCAGCAGCCAATTACCGGGACAGAGAGAGACCCAGTACTTC.

This chain uses TRBV4-3 with TRBJ2-5; tentatively, D is TRBD2 (6 bases). Deletions cut 1 base from V and 0 bases from J, with 12 bases between. The CDR3 loop spans 16 amino acids. CDR1 is LGHNA and CDR2 is YSLEER in the germline V gene. The CDR3 nucleotides read TGCGCCAGCAGCCAAGGGTTAATAGCGGACCAAGAGACCCAGTACTTC. Its translation is CASSQGLIADQETQYF.